This TCR beta chain derives from a study of blood T cells in healthy people across ages (dated by TCRdb to 2014 to 2015). About the investigation overall: In model experiments, roughly one uniquely barcoded TCR beta cDNA molecule per two T cells was captured by template switching. Using deep sequencing normalized with unique cDNA molecular identifiers, the study measured how TCR beta repertoire diversity changes with age. Four age groups were formed from the donors: young (average about 16 years), middle-aged (around 40), aged (approximately 60) and long-lived (82). To avoid experimental bias, donors of different ages were spread randomly across the sequencing lanes. The study analyzed two additional independent replicas of 1 million unique cDNA reads from the same blood draw for two donors, one aged 18 to 30 and one aged 80 or older. Overall study results and their limits: Estimates of total diversity from one million sequenced T cells were regarded as lower bounds and underestimates. Bulk unsorted PBMC profiling prevented conclusive comparison of naive and antigen-experienced compartments. Because donor CMV infection status was unknown, age-related changes in expanded clonotypes were potentially confounded. The percentage of naive T cells measured by flow cytometry correlated strongly with observed TCR beta diversity. As age increased, observed TCR beta diversity per million T cells dropped in a roughly linear way, and a significant reduction was already evident by age about 40. The long-lived group showed more naive CD4+ T cells, fewer expanded clones and increased TCR diversity than the aged group, suggesting age selection.

Donors were a few dozen systemically healthy Caucasian individuals from Russia aged 6 to 90 years. About 10 milliliters of peripheral blood were collected from each donor into EDTA-treated Vacutainer tubes. PBMCs were isolated by Ficoll-Paque density-gradient centrifugation, with at least 7 million obtained per sample. Trizol reagent was used to extract total RNA from the PBMCs, yielding at least 5.5 micrograms per sample. For every donor, an aliquot of PBMCs went through flow cytometry to measure the percentages of naive CD45RAhigh/CD27high T cells. From the germline V gene (reference sequence), CDR1 is MNHEY and CDR2 is SMNVEV. The CDR3 starts with the cysteine, ends with the phenylalanine, and has 14 residues. This entry keeps only the CDR3 DNA: 42 bases, framed from base 1. V is reduced by 2 bases and J by 7 bases, leaving a spacing of 14 bases between them. Worth noting for this clonotype: Its antigen remains undetermined. No quality values exist for individual bases; no much larger clone is one base distant.

Libraries were constructed by 5' RACE. Sequencing took place on an Illumina HiSeq 2500. A second PCR of 7 to 11 cycles was performed with a sample-barcoded 5' primer and a J-beta primer mix. A template-switch 5' adaptor carrying 12 random nucleotides introduced a unique molecular identifier onto each TCR beta cDNA molecule. At least 2.5 million CDR3-containing paired-end reads were obtained from each sample. First-strand cDNA was synthesized from all RNA with the Mint cDNA synthesis kit, primed by a TRBC-specific oligonucleotide. After uracil-DNA glycosylase treatment, a first 18-cycle PCR used universal primers M1SS and BC2_uni_R on all cDNA. Concerning the study's data processing: For normalization, 1 million high-quality reads, each with a distinct molecular identifier, were randomly selected from each sample. Instead of being binned into consensus sequences, reads with shared molecular identifiers were discarded. MiTCR, run with a Q25 quality threshold and the strictest error-elimination algorithm, handled CDR3 identification, clonotype clustering and error correction. A nonparametric unseen species model with Euler transformation was used to estimate a lower bound on total TCR beta diversity. TCRdb trimmed the raw reads at Q25, called clones with MiXCR and kept productive beta chains. Under each unique CDR3 protein, matching rows form one entry showing the most common genes and DNA. For this entry, the V and J calls and clone size follow TCRdb and not the study's own pipeline. This sample holds some 900,000 distinct CDR3 sequences; about 48% were observed only once. The ten largest clones take up roughly 13% of the sample.

The chain is encoded by TRBV27 joined to TRBJ1-2; the D gene cannot be named for sure. This TCR was recovered from a man aged 25 to 40 in good health. Sequenced material: blood. CDR3 protein: CASSLPSGVGGYTF. The nucleotides are TGTGCCAGCAGTTTACCGAGCGGGGTCGGTGGCTACACCTTC.